These T cell receptor beta chains were read from a single sample in a study of T cells expressing NK-cell markers. TCRdb re-called the 5' RACE reads and gives one entry per CDR3 protein, without DNA. In total, the table holds approximately 460,000 distinct CDR3 sequences. The sample was blood T cells: a sorted CD56 or NKG2C T cell subset, CD4+ or CD8+ T cells, or bulk PBMC T cells (not recorded which). These receptors originate from a woman between 18 and 69 years old in good health. Each CDR3 is given with its conserved first and last residue. The order of the fields is V gene, J gene, CDR3 protein.

>TRBV7-9|TRBJ2-5
CASSFYPSQETQYF
>TRBV6-1|TRBJ2-3
CASRTGNTDTQYF
>TRBV10-2|TRBJ2-3
CASSEGGGGDTQYF
>TRBV20-1|TRBJ2-5
CSGDQTGRGQETQYF
>TRBV7-2|TRBJ1-2
CASSLASGAYGYTF
>TRBV28|TRBJ1-6
CASRSTGWAYNSPLHF
>TRBV11-2|TRBJ2-3
CASSTKAGRGYADTQYF
>TRBV5-1|TRBJ2-1
CASSLELAGSYNEQFF
>TRBV5-1|TRBJ2-3
CASSLGPFLAGGRPETQYF
>TRBV30|TRBJ2-3
CAWDGTGGSDTQYF
>TRBV6-2/TRBV6-3|TRBJ2-1
CASSYGTSGNYNEQFF
>TRBV27|TRBJ2-2
CASSLPPGLAGGKGYTGELFF
>TRBV15|TRBJ1-4
CATSRGRAYGDIEKLFF
>TRBV12-3/TRBV12-4|TRBJ2-2
CASSFPGPRGGELFF
>TRBV7-9|TRBJ2-1
CASSKHRDRGPVEQFF
>TRBV20-1|TRBJ2-7
CSAMRALAYEQYF
>TRBV5-1|TRBJ2-2
CASLRDSKGGELFF
>TRBV4-3|TRBJ2-1
CASSRRDRTKRDEQFF
>TRBV12-3/TRBV12-4|TRBJ1-1
CASSRSRHMNTEAFF
>TRBV7-6|TRBJ2-4
CASSLLAGVQNIQYF
>TRBV6-1|TRBJ2-3
CASSRAGRGTDTQYF
>TRBV18|TRBJ2-3
CASSGQGDTQYF
>TRBV18|TRBJ1-1
CASSPRLGRQGANTEAFF
>TRBV20-1|TRBJ2-3
CSAPTSAHTDTQYF
>TRBV19|TRBJ2-1
CASSIDDGAASYNEQFF
>TRBV29-1|TRBJ2-1
CSVEAAFSGISYNEQFF
>TRBV6-5|TRBJ2-3
CASSHTLGQGGGTDTQYF
>TRBV20-1|TRBJ1-5
CSSRGGSLVGQPQHF
>TRBV7-2|TRBJ2-5
CASSLWRGQETQYF
>TRBV20-1|TRBJ1-6
CSAIVRSPYSPLHF
>TRBV29-1|TRBJ2-1
CSVRDSPRSYNEQFF
>TRBV29-1|TRBJ1-2
CSAMENYGYTF
>TRBV7-2|TRBJ1-5
CASSPQLRSNQPQHF
>TRBV5-4|TRBJ2-2
CASSVLPRSFTGELFF
>TRBV6-1|TRBJ1-2
CASSPGRVGTAYGYTF
>TRBV7-3|TRBJ1-6
CASSQLAQGGLPLHF
>TRBV3-1|TRBJ2-3
CASSPEGDTQYF
>TRBV27|TRBJ2-4
CASSLSNGAKNIQYF
>TRBV12-3/TRBV12-4|TRBJ2-7
CASSLASGIYEQYF
>TRBV12-3/TRBV12-4|TRBJ2-2
CASSNWDRGNTGELFF
>TRBV15|TRBJ2-1
CATSRITSGKNNEQFF
>TRBV29-1|TRBJ2-1
CSVEFADSYNEQFF
>TRBV7-2|TRBJ2-3
CASSIQGAVDTQYF
>TRBV30|TRBJ2-1
CAWTPTDYNEQFF
>TRBV27|TRBJ2-2
CASSLPPSSRGWGGELFF
>TRBV4-3|TRBJ2-1
CASSHAGTSRINEQFF
>TRBV7-9|TRBJ2-1
CASSLETGGNEQFF
>TRBV4-3|TRBJ1-4
CASSQTGTGFEKLFF
>TRBV7-3|TRBJ2-3
CASSLTSGSPDTQYF
>TRBV15|TRBJ2-1
CATSRSSGYNEQFF
>TRBV24-1|TRBJ2-5
CATSDLSGWGSQETQYF
>TRBV20-1|TRBJ2-7
CSARREELEQYF